The present entry profiles one TCR beta chain with its context. Its antigen is currently unknown. The sample comes from a study of cytomegalovirus exposure and HLA in healthy donors. The study, taken as a whole, reports: The study assumed roughly uniform donor sequencing depth for presence/absence analyses. The listing of roughly 160 TCR beta chains classed them as cytomegalovirus-associated. Excluded were some V segments that proved indistinguishable, including TRBV6-2 and TRBV6-3.

Everyone who donated was a healthy bone marrow donor. Germline-derived CDR1 and CDR2 are KGHSH and LQKENI. J was trimmed by 6 bases and V by 3 bases; bases with no gene match: 13. This CDR3 has 16 amino acids. 60 Vbeta and 13 Jbeta primers were used in PCR. The assay was immunoSEQ multiplex PCR, and TCRdb's table has in-frame clones only and misses some. The table lists about 130,000 clones, with 1% in the top ten. The chain recombines TRBV18 with TRBJ1-1; 7 bases map to TRBD1. The receptor was isolated from a young man in good health and CMV-seronegative. Input material: PBMCs. CDR3 sequence reads: CASSPYRDRGTAEAFF. Here the CDR3 DNA reads TGTGCCAGCTCACCTTACCGGGACAGAGGAACGGCTGAAGCTTTCTTT. Drawing the rest from reference TRBV18 and TRBJ1-1, the complete variable domain is NAGVMQNPRHLVRRRGQEARLRCSPMKGHSHVYWYRQLPEEGLKFMVYLQKENIIDESGMPKERFSAEFPKEGPSILRIQQVVRGDSAAYFCASSPYRDRGTAEAFFGQGTRLTVV.